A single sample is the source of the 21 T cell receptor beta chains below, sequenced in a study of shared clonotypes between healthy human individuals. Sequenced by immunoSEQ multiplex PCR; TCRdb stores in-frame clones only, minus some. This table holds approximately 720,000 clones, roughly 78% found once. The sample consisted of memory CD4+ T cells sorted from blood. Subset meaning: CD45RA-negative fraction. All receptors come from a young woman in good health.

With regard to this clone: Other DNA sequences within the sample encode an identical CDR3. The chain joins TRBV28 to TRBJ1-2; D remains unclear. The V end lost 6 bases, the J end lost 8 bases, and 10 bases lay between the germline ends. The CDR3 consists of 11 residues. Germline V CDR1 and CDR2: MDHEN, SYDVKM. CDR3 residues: CASSLQRGYTF. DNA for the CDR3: TGTGCCAGCAGCCTTCAGCGGGGCTACACCTTC.

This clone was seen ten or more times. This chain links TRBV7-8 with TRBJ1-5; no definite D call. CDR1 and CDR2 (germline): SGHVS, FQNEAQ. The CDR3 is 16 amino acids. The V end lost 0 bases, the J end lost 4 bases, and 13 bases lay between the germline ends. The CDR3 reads CASSLARTAWNQPQHF. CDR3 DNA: TGTGCCAGCAGCTTAGCAAGGACCGCATGGAATCAGCCCCAGCATTTT.

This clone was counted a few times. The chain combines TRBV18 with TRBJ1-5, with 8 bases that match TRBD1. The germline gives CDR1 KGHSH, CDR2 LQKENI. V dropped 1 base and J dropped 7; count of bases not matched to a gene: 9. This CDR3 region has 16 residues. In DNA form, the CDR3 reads TGTGCCAGCTCACCACAGGCTCAGGGGGCCGAGCAGCCCCAGCATTTT. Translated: CASSPQAQGAEQPQHF.

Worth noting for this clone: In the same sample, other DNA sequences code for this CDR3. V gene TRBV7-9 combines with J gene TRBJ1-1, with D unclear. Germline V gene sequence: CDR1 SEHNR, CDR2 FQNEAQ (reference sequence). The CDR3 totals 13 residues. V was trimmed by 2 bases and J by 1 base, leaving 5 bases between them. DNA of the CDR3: TGTGCCAGCAGCTTAAGCGCGAACACTGAAGCTTTCTTT. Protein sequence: CASSLSANTEAFF.

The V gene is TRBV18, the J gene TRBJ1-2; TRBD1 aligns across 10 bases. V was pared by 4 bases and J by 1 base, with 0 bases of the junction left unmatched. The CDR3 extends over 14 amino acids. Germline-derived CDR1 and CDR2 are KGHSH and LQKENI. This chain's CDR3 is CASSRDRGNYGYTF. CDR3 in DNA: TGTGCCAGCTCACGGGACAGGGGTAACTATGGCTACACCTTC.

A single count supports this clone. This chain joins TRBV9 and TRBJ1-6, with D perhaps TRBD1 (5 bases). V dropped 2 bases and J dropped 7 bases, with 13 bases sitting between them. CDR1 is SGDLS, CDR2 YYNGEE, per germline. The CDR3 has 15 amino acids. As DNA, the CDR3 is TGTGCCAGCAGCGTTTCCGGGACGGGGAATTCACCCCTCCACTTT. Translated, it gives CASSVSGTGNSPLHF.

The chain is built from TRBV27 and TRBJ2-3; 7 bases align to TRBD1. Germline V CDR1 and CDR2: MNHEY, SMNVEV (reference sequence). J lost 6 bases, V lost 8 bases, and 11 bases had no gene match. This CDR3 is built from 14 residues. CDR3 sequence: CASWKQGKVDTQYF. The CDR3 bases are TGTGCCAGCTGGAAACAGGGGAAGGTCGATACGCAGTATTTT.

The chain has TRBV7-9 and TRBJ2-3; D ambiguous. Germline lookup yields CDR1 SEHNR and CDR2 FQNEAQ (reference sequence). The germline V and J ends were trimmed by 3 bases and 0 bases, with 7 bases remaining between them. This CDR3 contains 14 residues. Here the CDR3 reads CASSFQTSTDTQYF. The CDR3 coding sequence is TGTGCCAGCAGCTTCCAAACTAGCACAGATACGCAGTATTTT.

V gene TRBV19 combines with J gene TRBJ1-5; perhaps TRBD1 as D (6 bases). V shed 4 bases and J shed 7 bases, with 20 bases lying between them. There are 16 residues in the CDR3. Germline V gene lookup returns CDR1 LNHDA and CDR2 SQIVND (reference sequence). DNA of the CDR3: TGTGCCAGTAGTACCACTCGAACAGGGATTCTCCAGCCCCAGCATTTT. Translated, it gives CASSTTRTGILQPQHF.

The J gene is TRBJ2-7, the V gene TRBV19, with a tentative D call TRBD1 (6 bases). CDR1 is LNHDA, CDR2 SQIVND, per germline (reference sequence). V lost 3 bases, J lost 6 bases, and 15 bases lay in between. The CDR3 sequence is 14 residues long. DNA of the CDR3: TGTGCCAGTAGTATGACAGGAAGTAAAGGCGAGCAGTACTTC. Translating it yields CASSMTGSKGEQYF. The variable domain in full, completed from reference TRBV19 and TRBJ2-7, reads DGGITQSPKYLFRKEGQNVTLSCEQNLNHDAMYWYRQDPGQGLRLIYYSQIVNDFQKGDIAEGYSVSREKKESFPLTVTSAQKNPTAFYLCASSMTGSKGEQYFGPGTRLTVT.

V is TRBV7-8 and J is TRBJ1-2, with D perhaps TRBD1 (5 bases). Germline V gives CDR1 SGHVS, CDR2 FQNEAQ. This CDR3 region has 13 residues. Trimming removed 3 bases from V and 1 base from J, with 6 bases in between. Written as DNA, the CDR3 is TGTGCCAGCAGCTTTCAGGGTAACTATGGCTACACCTTC. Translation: CASSFQGNYGYTF.

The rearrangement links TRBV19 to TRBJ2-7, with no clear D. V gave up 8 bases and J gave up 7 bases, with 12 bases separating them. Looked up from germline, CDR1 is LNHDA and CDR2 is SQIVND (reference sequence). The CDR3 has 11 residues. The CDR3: CASGRHGEQYF. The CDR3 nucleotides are TGTGCCAGTGGCCGTCATGGGGAGCAGTACTTC.

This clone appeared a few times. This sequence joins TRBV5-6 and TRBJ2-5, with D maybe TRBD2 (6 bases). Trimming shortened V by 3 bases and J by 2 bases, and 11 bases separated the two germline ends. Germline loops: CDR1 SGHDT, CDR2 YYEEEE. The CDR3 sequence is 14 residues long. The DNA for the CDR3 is TGTGCCAGCAGCTCAGTGGGGGGACAAGAGACCCAGTACTTC. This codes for CASSSVGGQETQYF.

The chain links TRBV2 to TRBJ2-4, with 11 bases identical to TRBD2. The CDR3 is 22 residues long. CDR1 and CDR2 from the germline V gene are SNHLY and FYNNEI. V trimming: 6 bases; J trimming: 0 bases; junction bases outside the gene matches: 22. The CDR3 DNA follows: TGTGCCAGCAGGCCCAGCTGGAGTGGGCTAGCGGGAGGTAGGCGAGCCAAAAACATTCAGTACTTC. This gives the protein CASRPSWSGLAGGRRAKNIQYF.

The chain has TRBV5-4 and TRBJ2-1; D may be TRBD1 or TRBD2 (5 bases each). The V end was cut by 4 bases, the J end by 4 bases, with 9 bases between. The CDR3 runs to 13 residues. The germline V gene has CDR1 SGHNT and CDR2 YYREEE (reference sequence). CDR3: CASSGDPYNEQFF. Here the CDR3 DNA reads TGTGCCAGCAGCGGGGACCCATACAATGAGCAGTTCTTC.

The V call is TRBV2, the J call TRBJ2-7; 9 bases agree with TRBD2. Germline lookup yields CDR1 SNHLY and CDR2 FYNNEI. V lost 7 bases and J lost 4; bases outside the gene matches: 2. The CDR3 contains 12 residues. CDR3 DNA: TGTGCCAGCAAGACTAGCGGATACGAGCAGTACTTC. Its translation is CASKTSGYEQYF. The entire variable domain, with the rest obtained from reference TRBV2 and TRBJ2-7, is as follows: EPEVTQTPSHQVTQMGQEVILRCVPISNHLYFYWYRQILGQKVEFLVSFYNNEISEKSEIFDDQFSVERPDGSNFTLKIRSTKLEDSAMYFCASKTSGYEQYFGPGTRLTVT.

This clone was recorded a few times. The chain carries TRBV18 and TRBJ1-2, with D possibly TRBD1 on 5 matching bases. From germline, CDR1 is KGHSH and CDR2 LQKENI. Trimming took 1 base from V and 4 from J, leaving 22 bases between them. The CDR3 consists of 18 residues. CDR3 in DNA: TGTGCCAGCTCACCACGGGAAACAGGAGCTACGTTTGGCTATGGCTACACCTTC. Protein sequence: CASSPRETGATFGYGYTF.

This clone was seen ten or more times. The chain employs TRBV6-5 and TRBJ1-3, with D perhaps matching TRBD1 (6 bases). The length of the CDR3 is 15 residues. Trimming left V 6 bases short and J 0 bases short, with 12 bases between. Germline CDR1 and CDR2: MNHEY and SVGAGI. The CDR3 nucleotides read TGTGCCAGCAGCCGACAGGCCTTCTCTGGAAACACCATATATTTT. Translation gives CASSRQAFSGNTIYF.

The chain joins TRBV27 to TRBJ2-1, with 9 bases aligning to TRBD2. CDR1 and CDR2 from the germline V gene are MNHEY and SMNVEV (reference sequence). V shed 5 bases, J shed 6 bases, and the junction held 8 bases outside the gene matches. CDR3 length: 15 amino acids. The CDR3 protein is CASSPSRGRVNEQFF. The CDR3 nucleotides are TGTGCCAGCAGTCCCTCACGCGGGAGGGTCAATGAGCAGTTCTTC.

CDR3 DNA: TGTGCCAGCAGCTACAGGGCAGGCTACGAGCAGTACTTC. Translating it yields CASSYRAGYEQYF. The chain links TRBV11-3 to TRBJ2-7, with a possible D match to TRBD1 (6 bases). V was cut by 4 bases and J by 3 bases, with 10 bases left in between. CDR1 and CDR2 (germline): SGHNT, YENEEA. This CDR3 is built from 13 residues.

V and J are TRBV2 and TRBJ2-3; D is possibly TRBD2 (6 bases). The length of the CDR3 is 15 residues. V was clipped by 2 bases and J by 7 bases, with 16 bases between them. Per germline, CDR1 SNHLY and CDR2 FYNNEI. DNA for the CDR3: TGTGCCAGCAGTGAATCGTCTAGCGAAATAAATACGCAGTATTTT. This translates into CASSESSSEINTQYF.